Below, 8 T cell receptor beta chains from the same sample are listed, as sequenced in a study of blood T cells in healthy people across ages. A second 7 to 11 cycle PCR used barcoded and J-beta primers. TCRdb reprocessed the 5' RACE reads with MiXCR, giving one entry per CDR3 protein. The table shows roughly 1.7 million distinct CDR3 sequences, with 30% to 40% occurring only once. The specimen sequenced was blood. All receptors derive from a woman in her 30s in good health.

This chain uses TRBV6-1 with TRBJ2-1, with TRBD1 matching over 8 bases. This CDR3 contains 16 residues. CDR1 and CDR2 (germline): MNHNS, SASEGT. V lost 2 bases and J lost 4; bases outside the gene matches: 7. DNA for the CDR3: TGTGCCAGCAGTGAAATCCTGACAGGGGATTACAATGAGCAGTTCTTC. It codes for CASSEILTGDYNEQFF.

The chain couples TRBV10-3 to TRBJ2-7; perhaps TRBD1 as D (6 bases). Deletions cut 10 bases from V and 2 bases from J, with 15 bases between. Germline assignment: CDR1 ENHRY and CDR2 SYGVKD. CDR3 length: 13 residues. CDR3 in DNA: TGTGCCACCAATCCTGGGGACACCTACGAGCAGTACTTC. Translation: CATNPGDTYEQYF.

The chain has TRBV7-9 and TRBJ2-7; D is possibly TRBD1 or TRBD2 (5 bases each). There are 13 residues in the CDR3. Germline V CDR1 and CDR2: SEHNR, FQNEAQ (reference sequence). With 1 base removed from V and 5 bases from J, the gap between germline ends came to 9 bases. The CDR3 DNA reads TGTGCCAGCAGCTTAGGGGGGACCCACGAGCAGTACTTC. As protein: CASSLGGTHEQYF.

The sample holds a few counts of this clonotype. The chain has TRBV9 and TRBJ2-7; TRBD2 aligns across 7 bases. CDR3 length equals 14 residues. Germline CDR1 is SGDLS and CDR2 is YYNGEE. V lost 1 base, J lost 3 bases, and 4 bases stayed unmatched. The CDR3 region is CASSVRDYSYEQYF. CDR3 coding DNA: TGTGCCAGCAGCGTACGGGACTACAGCTACGAGCAGTACTTC.

This clonotype appeared many times. The chain recombines TRBV4-1 with TRBJ2-3; 8 nucleotides match TRBD2. The germline gives CDR1 MGHRA, CDR2 YSYEKL. CDR3 length: 16 residues. Trimming cost V 1 base and J 0 bases; bases outside gene matches: 3. The CDR3 region has the DNA TGCGCCAGCAGCCAAGTTAGCGGGGCTAGCACAGATACGCAGTATTTT. Encoded protein: CASSQVSGASTDTQYF.

This chain connects TRBV5-1 to TRBJ2-7, with 8 bases that match TRBD1. Losses at the gene ends were 0 bases for V and 0 bases for J; bases not matched to a gene: 8. Per germline, CDR1 SGHRS and CDR2 YFSETQ. CDR3 length: 17 residues. For the CDR3, the DNA is TGCGCCAGCAGCTTGGATCCCCCCGGACAGGGCTCCTACGAGCAGTACTTC. Encoded protein: CASSLDPPGQGSYEQYF.

This chain uses TRBV9 with TRBJ2-1; no definite D call. V shed 4 bases and J shed 3 bases, with 11 bases lying between them. Germline-derived CDR1 and CDR2 are SGDLS and YYNGEE. The CDR3 is made up of 14 amino acids. CDR3 DNA sequence: TGTGCCAGCAGCTCTAACGCCCTCTACAATGAGCAGTTCTTC. Encoded protein: CASSSNALYNEQFF.

This clonotype has more than one count but fewer than ten. The chain recombines TRBV9 with TRBJ1-2, with D uncertain. The germline CDR1 and CDR2 sequences are SGDLS and YYNGEE. The CDR3 contains 14 residues. V was clipped by 3 bases and J by 4 bases, with 13 bases between them. The CDR3 nucleotides read TGTGCCAGCAGCGAGGGAGACAACTTCTATGGCTACACCTTC. Translation gives CASSEGDNFYGYTF.